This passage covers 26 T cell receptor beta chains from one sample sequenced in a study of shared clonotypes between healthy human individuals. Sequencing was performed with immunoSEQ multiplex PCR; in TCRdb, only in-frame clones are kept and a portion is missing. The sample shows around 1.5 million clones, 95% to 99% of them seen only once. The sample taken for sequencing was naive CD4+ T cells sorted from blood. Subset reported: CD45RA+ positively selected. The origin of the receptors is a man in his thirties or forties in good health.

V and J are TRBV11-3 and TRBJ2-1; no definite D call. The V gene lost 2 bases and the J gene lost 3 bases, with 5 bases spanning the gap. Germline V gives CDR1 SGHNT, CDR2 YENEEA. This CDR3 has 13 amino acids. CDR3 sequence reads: CASSLQIYNEQFF. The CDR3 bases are TGTGCCAGCAGCTTACAGATCTACAATGAGCAGTTCTTC. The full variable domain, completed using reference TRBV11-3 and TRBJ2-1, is EAGVVQSPRYKIIEKKQPVAFWCNPISGHNTLYWYLQNLGQGPELLIRYENEEAVDDSQLPKDRFSAERLKGVDSTLKIQPAELGDSAVYLCASSLQIYNEQFFGPGTRLTVL.

The chain's CDR3 is CASSVITSSNEQFF. In DNA, the CDR3 is TGTGCCAGCAGCGTAATAACTAGCTCCAATGAGCAGTTCTTC. The chain joins TRBV9 to TRBJ2-1; D might be TRBD2 (6 bases). The germline gives CDR1 SGDLS, CDR2 YYNGEE. CDR3 length: 14 residues. The V end was cut by 1 base, the J end by 6 bases, with 11 bases between.

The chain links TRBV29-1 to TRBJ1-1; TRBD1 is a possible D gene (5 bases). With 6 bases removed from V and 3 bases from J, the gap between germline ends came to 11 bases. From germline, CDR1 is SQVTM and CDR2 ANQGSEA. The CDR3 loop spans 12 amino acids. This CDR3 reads CSVGVEYTEAFF. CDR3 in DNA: TGCAGCGTAGGGGTAGAGTACACTGAAGCTTTCTTT.

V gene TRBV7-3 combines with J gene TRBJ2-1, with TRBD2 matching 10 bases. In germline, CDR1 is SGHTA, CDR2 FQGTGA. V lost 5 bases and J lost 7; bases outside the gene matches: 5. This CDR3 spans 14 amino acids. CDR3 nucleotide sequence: TGTGCCAGCAGCCCCGGGACTAGCGCGAATGAGCAGTTCTTC. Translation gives CASSPGTSANEQFF.

The CDR3 DNA reads as TGTGCCAGCAGGGCCTGGGGTAGCGTATACAATGAGCAGTTCTTC. Protein product: CASRAWGSVYNEQFF. This chain connects TRBV28 to TRBJ2-1, with a possible D match to TRBD2 (5 bases). This CDR3 comprises 15 residues. Germline assignment: CDR1 MDHEN and CDR2 SYDVKM. Trimming removed 6 bases from V and 4 bases from J, with 16 bases in between.

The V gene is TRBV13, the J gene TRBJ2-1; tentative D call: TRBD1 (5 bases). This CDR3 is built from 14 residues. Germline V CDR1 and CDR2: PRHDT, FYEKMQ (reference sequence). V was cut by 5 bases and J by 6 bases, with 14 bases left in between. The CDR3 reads CASSLRQWGNEQFF. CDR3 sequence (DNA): TGTGCCAGCAGCCTCCGACAGTGGGGCAATGAGCAGTTCTTC.

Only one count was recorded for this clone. For the CDR3, the DNA is TGCGCCAGCAGCCAACAGGGGGCGGCCTACGAGCAGTACTTC. Protein: CASSQQGAAYEQYF. This chain uses TRBV4-1 with TRBJ2-7; 8 bases are shared with TRBD1. Germline V gene data show CDR1 as MGHRA and CDR2 as YSYEKL. The CDR3 runs to 14 residues. V lost 2 bases to trimming and J lost 2 bases; unmatched junction nucleotides: 2.

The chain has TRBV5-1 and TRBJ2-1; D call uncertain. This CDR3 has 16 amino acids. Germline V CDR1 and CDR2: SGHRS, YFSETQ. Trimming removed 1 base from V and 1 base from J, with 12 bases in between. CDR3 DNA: TGCGCCAGCAGCTTGTACACAACCAGGTCCTACAATGAGCAGTTCTTC. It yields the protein CASSLYTTRSYNEQFF.

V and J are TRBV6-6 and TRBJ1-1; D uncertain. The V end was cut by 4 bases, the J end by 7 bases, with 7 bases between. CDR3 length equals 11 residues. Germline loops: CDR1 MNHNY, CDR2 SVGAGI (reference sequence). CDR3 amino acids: CASSFQFEAFF. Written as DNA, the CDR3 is TGTGCCAGCAGTTTCCAATTTGAAGCTTTCTTT.

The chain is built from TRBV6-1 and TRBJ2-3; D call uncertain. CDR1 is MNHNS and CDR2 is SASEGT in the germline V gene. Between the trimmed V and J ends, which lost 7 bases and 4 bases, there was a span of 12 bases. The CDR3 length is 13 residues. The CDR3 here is CASMKVGADTQYF. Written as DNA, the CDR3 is TGTGCCAGCATGAAAGTTGGGGCAGATACGCAGTATTTT.

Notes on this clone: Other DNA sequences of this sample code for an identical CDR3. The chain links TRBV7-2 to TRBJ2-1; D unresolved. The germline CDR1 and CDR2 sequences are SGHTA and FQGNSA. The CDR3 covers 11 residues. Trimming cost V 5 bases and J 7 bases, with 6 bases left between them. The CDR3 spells CASSLVNEQFF. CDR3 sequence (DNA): TGTGCCAGCAGCCTGGTGAATGAGCAGTTCTTC. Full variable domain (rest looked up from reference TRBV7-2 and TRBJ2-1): GAGVSQSPSNKVTEKGKDVELRCDPISGHTALYWYRQSLGQGLEFLIYFQGNSAPDKSGLPSDRFSAERTGGSVSTLTIQRTQQEDSAVYLCASSLVNEQFFGPGTRLTVL.

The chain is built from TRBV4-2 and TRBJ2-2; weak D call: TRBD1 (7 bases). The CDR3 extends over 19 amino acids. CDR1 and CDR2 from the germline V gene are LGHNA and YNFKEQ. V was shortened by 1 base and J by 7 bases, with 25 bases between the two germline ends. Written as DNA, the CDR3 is TGTGCCAGCAGCCAAGTGAGGGGCTATGGCGGCCAGGGGGGCGGGGAGCTGTTTTTT. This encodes CASSQVRGYGGQGGGELFF.

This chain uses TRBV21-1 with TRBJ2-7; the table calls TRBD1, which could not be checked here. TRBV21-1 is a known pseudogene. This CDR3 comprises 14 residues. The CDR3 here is CASSSGTGTYEQYF. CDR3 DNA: TGTGCCAGCAGCTCCGGGACAGGGACCTACGAGCAGTACTTC.

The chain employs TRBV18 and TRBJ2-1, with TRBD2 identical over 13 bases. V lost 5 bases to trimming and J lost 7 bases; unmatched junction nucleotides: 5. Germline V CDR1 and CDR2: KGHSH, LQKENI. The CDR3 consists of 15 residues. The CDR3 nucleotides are TGTGCCAGCTCATCCGGGACTAGCGGGAAGAATGAGCAGTTCTTC. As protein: CASSSGTSGKNEQFF.

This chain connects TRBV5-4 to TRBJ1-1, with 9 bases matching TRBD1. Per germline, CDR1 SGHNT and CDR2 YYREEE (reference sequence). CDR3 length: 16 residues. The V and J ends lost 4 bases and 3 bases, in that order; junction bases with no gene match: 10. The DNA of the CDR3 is TGTGCCAGCAGCCTCCTTAACAGGGGGCCTGACACTGAAGCTTTCTTT. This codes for CASSLLNRGPDTEAFF.

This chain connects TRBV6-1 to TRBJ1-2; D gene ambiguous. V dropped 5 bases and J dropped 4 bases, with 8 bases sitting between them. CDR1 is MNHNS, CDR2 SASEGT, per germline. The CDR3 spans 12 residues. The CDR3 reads CASSRAVYGYTF. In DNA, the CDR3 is TGTGCCAGCAGTAGGGCAGTCTATGGCTACACCTTC.

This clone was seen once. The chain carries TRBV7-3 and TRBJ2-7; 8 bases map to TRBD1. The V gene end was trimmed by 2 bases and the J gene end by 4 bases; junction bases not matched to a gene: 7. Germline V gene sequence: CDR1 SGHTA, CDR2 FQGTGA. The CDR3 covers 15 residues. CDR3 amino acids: CASSLDGTGVYEQYF. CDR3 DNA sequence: TGTGCCAGCAGCTTAGACGGGACAGGAGTGTACGAGCAGTACTTC. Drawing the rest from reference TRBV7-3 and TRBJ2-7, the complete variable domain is GAGVSQTPSNKVTEKGKYVELRCDPISGHTALYWYRQSLGQGPEFLIYFQGTGAADDSGLPNDRFFAVRPEGSVSTLKIQRTERGDSAVYLCASSLDGTGVYEQYFGPGTRLTVT.

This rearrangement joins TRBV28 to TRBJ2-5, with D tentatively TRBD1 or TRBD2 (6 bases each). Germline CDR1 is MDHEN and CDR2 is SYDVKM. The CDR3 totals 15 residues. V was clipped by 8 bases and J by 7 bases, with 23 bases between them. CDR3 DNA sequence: TGTGCCAGCGTACGGGTGTGGGGGCGCGGGGTGACCCAGTACTTC. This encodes CASVRVWGRGVTQYF.

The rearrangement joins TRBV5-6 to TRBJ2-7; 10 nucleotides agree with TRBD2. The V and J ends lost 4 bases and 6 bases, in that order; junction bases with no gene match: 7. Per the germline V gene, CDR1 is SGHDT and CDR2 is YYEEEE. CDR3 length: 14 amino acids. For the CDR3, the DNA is TGTGCCAGCAGCCGTAGCGGGAGGTATGGCGAGCAGTACTTC. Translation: CASSRSGRYGEQYF.

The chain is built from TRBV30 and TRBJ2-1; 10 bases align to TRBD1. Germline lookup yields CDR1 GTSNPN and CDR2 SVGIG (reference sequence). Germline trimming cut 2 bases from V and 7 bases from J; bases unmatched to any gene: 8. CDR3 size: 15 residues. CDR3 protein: CAWSQGQGDLNEQFF. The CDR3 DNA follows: TGTGCCTGGAGTCAAGGACAGGGGGATTTAAATGAGCAGTTCTTC.

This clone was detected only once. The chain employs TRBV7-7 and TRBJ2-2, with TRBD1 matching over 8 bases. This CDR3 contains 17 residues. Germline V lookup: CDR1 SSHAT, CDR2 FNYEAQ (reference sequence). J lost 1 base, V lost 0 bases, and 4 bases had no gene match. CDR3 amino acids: CASSLAGQGGNTGELFF. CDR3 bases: TGTGCCAGCAGCTTAGCCGGACAGGGCGGGAACACCGGGGAGCTGTTTTTT.

The CDR3 coding sequence is TGTGCCAGCAGTTACTCCAAGACTGAAGCTTTCTTT. Its protein is CASSYSKTEAFF. This rearrangement joins TRBV6-6 to TRBJ1-1; unclear D gene. CDR1 MNHNY and CDR2 SVGAGI come from the germline V gene (reference sequence). V lost 0 bases and J 5 bases, leaving 4 bases between the germline ends. The CDR3 length is 12 residues.

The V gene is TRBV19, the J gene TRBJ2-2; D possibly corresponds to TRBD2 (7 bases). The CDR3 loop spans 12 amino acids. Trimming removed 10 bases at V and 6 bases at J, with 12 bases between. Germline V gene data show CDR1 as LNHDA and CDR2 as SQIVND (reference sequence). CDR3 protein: CATKGGPGELFF. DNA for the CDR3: TGTGCCACGAAGGGGGGGCCCGGGGAGCTGTTTTTT.

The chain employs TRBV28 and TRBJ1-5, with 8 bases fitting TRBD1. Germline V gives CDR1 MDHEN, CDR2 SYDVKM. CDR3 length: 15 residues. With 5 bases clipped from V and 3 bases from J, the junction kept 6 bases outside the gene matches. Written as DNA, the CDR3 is TGTGCCAGCAGTCACCAGGGGGCTGACAATCAGCCCCAGCATTTT. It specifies CASSHQGADNQPQHF.

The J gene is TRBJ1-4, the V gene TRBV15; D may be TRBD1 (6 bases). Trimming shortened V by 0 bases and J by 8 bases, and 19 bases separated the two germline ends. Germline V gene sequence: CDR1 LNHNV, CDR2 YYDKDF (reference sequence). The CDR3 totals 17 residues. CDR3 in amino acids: CATSRDGWGAREEKLFF. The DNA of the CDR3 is TGTGCCACCAGCAGAGATGGGTGGGGGGCGCGGGAAGAAAAACTGTTTTTT.

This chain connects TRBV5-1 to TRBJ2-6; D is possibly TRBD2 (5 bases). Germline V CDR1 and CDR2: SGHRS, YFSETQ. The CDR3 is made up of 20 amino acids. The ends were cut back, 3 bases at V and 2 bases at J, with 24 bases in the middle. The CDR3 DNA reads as TGCGCCAGCAGCTCCCCCCAGCGACCAATCGAGGGCACTGGGGCCAACGTCCTGACTTTC. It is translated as CASSSPQRPIEGTGANVLTF.